This T cell receptor (beta chain) was retrieved from a study of blood T cell repertoires in COVID-19. Study details: Sources were T cells, B-cell-depleted T cells, or PBMCs; the material itself was cDNA or gDNA.

Patients of the Seattle cohort, enrolled during active infection, were followed longitudinally. The repertoire was sequenced with immunoSEQ multiplex PCR; TCRdb's copy has only in-frame clones and lacks some. The sample shows roughly 230,000 clones, under 90% of them seen only once. The J segment lost 3 bases and the V segment lost 4 bases, leaving 1 base of the junction unmatched. The germline V gene encodes CDR1 MDHEN and CDR2 SYDVKM. The CDR3 extends over 13 amino acids. The specimen was peripheral blood. This clonotype was obtained from a woman older than 75 with COVID-19, enrolled during active disease. The rearrangement uses TRBV28 and TRBJ2-7; 9 positions match TRBD1. The CDR3 DNA reads TGTGCCAGCAGTTCGACAGGGGGCTACGAGCAGTACTTC. It encodes CASSSTGGYEQYF. Looking up the rest from reference TRBV28 and TRBJ2-7 gives the full variable domain: DVKVTQSSRYLVKRTGEKVFLECVQDMDHENMFWYRQDPGLGLRLIYFSYDVKMKEKGDIPEGYSVSREKKERFSLILESASTNQTSMYLCASSSTGGYEQYFGPGTRLTVT.